This T cell receptor beta chain was sequenced for a study of T cell responses to AZD1222 COVID-19 vaccine. As for the study in general: Analyses pooled second doses at about 4 or about 12 weeks.

Some clones are missing from TCRdb's copy, which holds only in-frame ones; the method was immunoSEQ multiplex PCR. Altogether 140,000 to 150,000 clones are present, 91% being singletons, with the ten largest covering 1.1% to 1.5%. Broader study findings: Repertoire collection took place solely once the T cell response had peaked.

On this clone itself: Its antigen is currently unknown.

The sequence derives from an adult in good health. The sample in question was peripheral blood, obtained on day 0 of AZD1222 vaccination.

DNA for the CDR3: TGTGCCAGCAGCTTCGCCGATGAGCAGTTCTTC. This translates into CASSFADEQFF. This sequence joins TRBV13 and TRBJ2-1, with unresolved D. Germline V gives CDR1 PRHDT, CDR2 FYEKMQ (reference sequence). V dropped 3 bases and J dropped 8 bases, with 5 bases sitting between them. The CDR3 totals 11 residues.